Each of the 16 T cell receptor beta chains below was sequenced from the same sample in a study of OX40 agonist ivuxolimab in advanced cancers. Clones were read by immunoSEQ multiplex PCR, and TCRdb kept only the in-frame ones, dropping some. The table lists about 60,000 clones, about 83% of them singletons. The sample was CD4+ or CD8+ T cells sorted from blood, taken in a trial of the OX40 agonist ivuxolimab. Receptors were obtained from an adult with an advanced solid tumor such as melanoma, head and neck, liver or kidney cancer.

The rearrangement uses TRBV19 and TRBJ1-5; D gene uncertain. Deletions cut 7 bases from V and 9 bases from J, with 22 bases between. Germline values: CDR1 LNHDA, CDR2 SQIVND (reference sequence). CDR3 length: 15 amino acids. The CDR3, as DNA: TGTGCCAGTACCACGGACCGGGGAATCATGAGGCCCCAGCATTTT. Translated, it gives CASTTDRGIMRPQHF.

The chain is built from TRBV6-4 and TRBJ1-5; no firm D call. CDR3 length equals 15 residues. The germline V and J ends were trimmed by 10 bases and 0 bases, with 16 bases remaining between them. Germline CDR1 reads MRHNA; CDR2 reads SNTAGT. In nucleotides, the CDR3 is TGTGCCATCCAAGGGCCAGTCAATAGCAATCAGCCCCAGCATTTT. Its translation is CAIQGPVNSNQPQHF.

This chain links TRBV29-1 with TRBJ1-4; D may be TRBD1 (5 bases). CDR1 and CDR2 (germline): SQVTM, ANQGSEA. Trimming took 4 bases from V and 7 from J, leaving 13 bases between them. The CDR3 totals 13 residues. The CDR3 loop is CSVVGAGGEKLFF. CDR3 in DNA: TGCAGCGTTGTAGGGGCTGGAGGTGAAAAACTGTTTTTT.

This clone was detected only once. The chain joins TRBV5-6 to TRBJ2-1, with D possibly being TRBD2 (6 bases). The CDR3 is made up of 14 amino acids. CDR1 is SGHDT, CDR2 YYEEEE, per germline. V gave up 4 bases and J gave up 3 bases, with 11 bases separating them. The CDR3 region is CASSLGRYYNEQFF. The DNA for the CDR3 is TGTGCCAGCAGCCTCGGGAGATACTACAATGAGCAGTTCTTC.

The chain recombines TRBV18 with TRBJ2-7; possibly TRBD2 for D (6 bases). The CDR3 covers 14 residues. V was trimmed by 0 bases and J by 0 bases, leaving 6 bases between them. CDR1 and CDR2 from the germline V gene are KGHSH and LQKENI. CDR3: CASSPPGGSYEQYF. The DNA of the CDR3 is TGTGCCAGCTCACCACCGGGGGGCTCCTACGAGCAGTACTTC.

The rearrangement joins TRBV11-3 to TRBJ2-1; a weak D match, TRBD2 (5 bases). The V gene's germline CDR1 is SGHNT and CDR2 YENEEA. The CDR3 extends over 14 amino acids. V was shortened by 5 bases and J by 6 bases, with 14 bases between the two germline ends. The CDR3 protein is CASSPRADFNEQFF. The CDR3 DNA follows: TGTGCCAGCAGCCCCCGAGCGGATTTCAATGAGCAGTTCTTC.

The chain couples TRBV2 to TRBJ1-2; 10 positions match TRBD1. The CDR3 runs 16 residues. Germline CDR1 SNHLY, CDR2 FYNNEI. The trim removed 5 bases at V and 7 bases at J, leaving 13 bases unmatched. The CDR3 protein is CASSIGFSGTGAGYTF. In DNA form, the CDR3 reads TGTGCCAGCAGTATCGGATTTTCGGGGACAGGGGCTGGCTACACCTTC.

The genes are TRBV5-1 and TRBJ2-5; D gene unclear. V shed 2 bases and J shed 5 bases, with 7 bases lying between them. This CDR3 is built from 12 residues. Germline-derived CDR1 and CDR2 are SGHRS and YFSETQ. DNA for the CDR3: TGCGCCAGCAGCTTTACCGTGGAGACCCAGTACTTC. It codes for CASSFTVETQYF. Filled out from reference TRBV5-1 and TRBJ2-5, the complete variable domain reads KAGVTQTPRYLIKTRGQQVTLSCSPISGHRSVSWYQQTPGQGLQFLFEYFSETQRNKGNFPGRFSGRQFSNSRSEMNVSTLELGDSALYLCASSFTVETQYFGPGTRLLVL.

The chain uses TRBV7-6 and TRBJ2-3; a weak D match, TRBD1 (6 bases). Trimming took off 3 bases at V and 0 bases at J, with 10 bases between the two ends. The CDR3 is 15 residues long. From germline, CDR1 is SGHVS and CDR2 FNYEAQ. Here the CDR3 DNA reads TGTGCCAGCAGCTTTGGGACATCTAGCACAGATACGCAGTATTTT. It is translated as CASSFGTSSTDTQYF. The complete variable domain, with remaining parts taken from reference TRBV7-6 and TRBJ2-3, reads GAGVSQSPRYKVTKRGQDVALRCDPISGHVSLYWYRQALGQGPEFLTYFNYEAQQDKSGLPNDRFSAERPEGSISTLTIQRTEQRDSAMYRCASSFGTSSTDTQYFGPGTRLTVL.

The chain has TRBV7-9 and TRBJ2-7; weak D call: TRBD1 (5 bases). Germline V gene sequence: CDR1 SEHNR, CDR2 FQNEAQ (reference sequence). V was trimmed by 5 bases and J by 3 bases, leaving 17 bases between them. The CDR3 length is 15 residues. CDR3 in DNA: TGTGCCAGCAGCGCCACCTTCTCAGGGTACTACGAGCAGTACTTC. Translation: CASSATFSGYYEQYF.

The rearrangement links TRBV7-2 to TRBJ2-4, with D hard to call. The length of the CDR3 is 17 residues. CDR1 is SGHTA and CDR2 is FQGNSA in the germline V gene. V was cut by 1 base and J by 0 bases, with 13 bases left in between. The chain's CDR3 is CASSLVGWAGAKNIQYF. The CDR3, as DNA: TGTGCCAGCAGCTTAGTGGGCTGGGCTGGAGCCAAAAACATTCAGTACTTC.

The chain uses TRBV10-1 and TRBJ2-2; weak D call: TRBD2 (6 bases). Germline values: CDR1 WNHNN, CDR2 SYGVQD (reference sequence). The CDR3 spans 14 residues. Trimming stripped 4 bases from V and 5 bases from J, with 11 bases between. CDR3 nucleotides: TGCGCCAGCAGTGCACCAGGAGGGACCGGGGAGCTGTTTTTT. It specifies CASSAPGGTGELFF.

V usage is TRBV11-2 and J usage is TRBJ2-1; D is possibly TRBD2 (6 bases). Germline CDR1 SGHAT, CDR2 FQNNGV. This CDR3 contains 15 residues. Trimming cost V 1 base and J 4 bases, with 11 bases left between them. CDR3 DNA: TGTGCCAGCAGCTTAGTCGCGGGACGTTACAATGAGCAGTTCTTC. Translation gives CASSLVAGRYNEQFF. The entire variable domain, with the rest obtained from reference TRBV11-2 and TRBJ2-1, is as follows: EAGVAQSPRYKIIEKRQSVAFWCNPISGHATLYWYQQILGQGPKLLIQFQNNGVVDDSQLPKDRFSAERLKGVDSTLKIQPAKLEDSAVYLCASSLVAGRYNEQFFGPGTRLTVL.

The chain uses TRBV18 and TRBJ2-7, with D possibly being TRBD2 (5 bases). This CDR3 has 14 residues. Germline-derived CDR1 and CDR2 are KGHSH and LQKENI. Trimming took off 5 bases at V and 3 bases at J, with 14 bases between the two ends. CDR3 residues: CASSRLTNDYEQYF. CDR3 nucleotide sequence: TGTGCCAGCTCAAGGTTGACTAACGACTACGAGCAGTACTTC.

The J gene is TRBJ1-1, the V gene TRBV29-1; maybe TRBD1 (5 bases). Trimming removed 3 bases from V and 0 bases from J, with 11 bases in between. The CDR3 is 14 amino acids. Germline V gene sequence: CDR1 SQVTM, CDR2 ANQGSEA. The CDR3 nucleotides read TGCAGCGTTGATCCGGGACGTCTGAACACTGAAGCTTTCTTT. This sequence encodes CSVDPGRLNTEAFF.

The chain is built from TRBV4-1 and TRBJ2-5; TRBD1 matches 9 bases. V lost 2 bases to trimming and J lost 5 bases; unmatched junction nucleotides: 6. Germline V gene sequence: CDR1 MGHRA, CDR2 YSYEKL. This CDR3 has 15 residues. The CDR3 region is CASSQPGTGYETQYF. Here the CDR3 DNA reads TGCGCCAGCAGCCAACCCGGGACAGGGTACGAGACCCAGTACTTC.